These 21 T cell receptor beta chains share one sample of origin, sequenced in a study of blood T cell repertoires in COVID-19. The assay was immunoSEQ multiplex PCR, and TCRdb's table has in-frame clones only and misses some. The data contain 120,000 or so clones, 65% to 85% of them singletons. Sample: peripheral blood. The receptors stem from a man older than 75 with active or convalescent COVID-19.

This chain links TRBV18 with TRBJ1-4; D remains unclear. V lost 9 bases to trimming and J lost 0 bases, with 11 bases between them. The germline gives CDR1 KGHSH, CDR2 LQKENI. The length of the CDR3 is 14 residues. The CDR3, as DNA: TGTGCCAGTCAGGAATTTGCAACTAATGAAAAACTGTTTTTT. The encoded protein is CASQEFATNEKLFF.

The chain has TRBV6-5 and TRBJ1-3, with 8 bases fitting TRBD1. This CDR3 region has 15 residues. Trimming at V came to 6 bases and at J to 8 bases, leaving 12 bases not matched to a gene. CDR1 and CDR2 (germline): MNHEY, SVGAGI. CDR3 in DNA: TGTGCCAGCAGCCACAGTCCAGGGGGCCGGGACACCATATATTTT. Translation: CASSHSPGGRDTIYF.

The chain couples TRBV15 to TRBJ1-2, with a possible D match to TRBD1 (6 bases). There are 13 residues in the CDR3. Per germline, CDR1 LNHNV and CDR2 YYDKDF (reference sequence). The ends were cut back, 6 bases at V and 5 bases at J, with 13 bases in the middle. The CDR3 nucleotides are TGTGCCACCAGTCCCACAGGGCTGTATGGCTACACCTTC. Residues: CATSPTGLYGYTF.

The genes are TRBV21-1 and TRBJ1-5; the D call in the table, TRBD1, was not verified against the DNA. TRBV21-1 is termed a pseudogene. There are 15 residues in the CDR3. CDR3 loop: CASSKTGVSNQPQHF. As DNA, the CDR3 is TGTGCCAGCAGCAAGACAGGGGTGAGCAATCAGCCCCAGCATTTT.

The chain recombines TRBV5-6 with TRBJ2-2; 8 nucleotides line up with TRBD1. The germline V gene has CDR1 SGHDT and CDR2 YYEEEE. The CDR3 spans 15 residues. V was clipped by 0 bases and J by 4 bases; unmatched bases: 2. The CDR3 nucleotides are TGTGCCAGCAGCTTGGGACAGGGGTTCACCGGGGAGCTGTTTTTT. It codes for CASSLGQGFTGELFF.

V and J are TRBV6-6 and TRBJ1-3; D is perhaps TRBD1 (5 bases). Germline CDR1 reads MNHNY; CDR2 reads SVGAGI (reference sequence). Trimming left V 5 bases short and J 3 bases short, with 20 bases between. The CDR3 is made up of 17 amino acids. The chain's CDR3 is CASSLRPGVADGNTIYF. The DNA of the CDR3 is TGTGCCAGCAGTCTTCGCCCGGGGGTAGCGGATGGAAACACCATATATTTT.

The chain carries TRBV3-1 (or the pseudogene TRBV3-2) and TRBJ1-3; 8 nucleotides line up with TRBD1. In germline, CDR1 is LGHDT, CDR2 YNNKEL (reference sequence). The V gene end was trimmed by 2 bases and the J gene end by 4 bases; junction bases not matched to a gene: 4. The CDR3 sequence is 15 residues long. CDR3 in amino acids: CASSQMTGAGNTIYF. DNA of the CDR3: TGTGCCAGCAGCCAAATGACAGGGGCGGGAAACACCATATATTTT.

J is TRBJ1-6 and V is TRBV7-8; tentative D call: TRBD1 (6 bases). Germline V gene data show CDR1 as SGHVS and CDR2 as FQNEAQ. There are 13 residues in the CDR3. Trimming left V 5 bases short and J 10 bases short, with 12 bases between. The chain's CDR3 is CASSEQGESPLHF. The CDR3 bases are TGTGCCAGCAGCGAACAGGGAGAGTCACCCCTCCACTTT.

The rearrangement links TRBV28 to TRBJ2-3; D unresolved. CDR1 is MDHEN and CDR2 is SYDVKM in the germline V gene. V was cut by 3 bases and J by 3 bases, with 10 bases left in between. The CDR3 extends over 14 amino acids. In DNA, the CDR3 is TGTGCCAGCAGTTTCAGAGGAAAGACAGATACGCAGTATTTT. This codes for CASSFRGKTDTQYF.

The rearrangement uses TRBV4-2 and TRBJ2-3, with 9 positions matching TRBD2. The CDR3 is 17 residues long. Germline V gene data show CDR1 as LGHNA and CDR2 as YNFKEQ. The V gene end was trimmed by 0 bases and the J gene end by 6 bases; junction bases not matched to a gene: 10. The chain's CDR3 is CASSQEKRGALYDTQYF. The CDR3 nucleotides read TGTGCCAGCAGCCAAGAAAAGCGGGGGGCCCTCTATGATACGCAGTATTTT.

The chain recombines TRBV5-4 with TRBJ2-1; a possible D gene is TRBD1 (5 bases). The CDR3 consists of 14 residues. Deletions cut 2 bases from V and 2 bases from J, with 8 bases between. Germline V gene lookup returns CDR1 SGHNT and CDR2 YYREEE (reference sequence). The CDR3 region is CASSLKGPYNEQFF. CDR3 nucleotides: TGTGCCAGCAGCTTAAAGGGGCCCTACAATGAGCAGTTCTTC.

The chain joins TRBV5-8 to TRBJ2-7; D may be TRBD1 (5 bases). The germline V and J ends were trimmed by 3 bases and 3 bases, with 22 bases remaining between them. CDR1 is SGHTS and CDR2 is YDEGEE in the germline V gene. The CDR3 extends over 17 amino acids. CDR3 residues: CASSSAPVRGSFYEQYF. The DNA for the CDR3 is TGTGCCAGCAGCTCCGCTCCAGTTAGGGGATCCTTCTACGAGCAGTACTTC.

This chain uses TRBV9 with TRBJ1-4; 8 bases align to TRBD1. The germline V gene encodes CDR1 SGDLS and CDR2 YYNGEE. The CDR3 has 16 amino acids. The V and J ends lost 2 bases and 8 bases, in that order; junction bases with no gene match: 11. DNA of the CDR3: TGTGCCAGCAGCGTGGATCCGACAGGGGAATACGAAAAACTGTTTTTT. It encodes CASSVDPTGEYEKLFF. Using reference TRBV9 and TRBJ1-4 for the parts outside the CDR3, the full variable domain is DSGVTQTPKHLITATGQRVTLRCSPRSGDLSVYWYQQSLDQGLQFLIQYYNGEERAKGNILERFSAQQFPDLHSELNLSSLELGDSALYFCASSVDPTGEYEKLFFGSGTQLSVL.

This chain uses TRBV7-2 with TRBJ2-1, with a weak D call TRBD1 (6 bases). V was cut by 5 bases and J by 7 bases, with 15 bases left in between. Germline CDR1 is SGHTA and CDR2 is FQGNSA. The CDR3 length is 14 residues. The CDR3: CASSTTGLTNEQFF. The DNA for the CDR3 is TGTGCCAGCAGCACGACAGGCCTCACTAATGAGCAGTTCTTC.

This chain joins TRBV5-1 and TRBJ2-3, with 10 bases matching TRBD2. V was pared by 0 bases and J by 2 bases, with 6 bases of the junction left unmatched. Germline V gene data show CDR1 as SGHRS and CDR2 as YFSETQ. The CDR3 is 17 residues long. In nucleotides, the CDR3 is TGCGCCAGCAGCTTGGGGGCTAGCGGGGGAGCCACAGATACGCAGTATTTT. The encoded protein is CASSLGASGGATDTQYF.

This clone was observed once. The chain uses TRBV10-3 and TRBJ2-7; weak D call: TRBD2 (5 bases). This CDR3 spans 14 amino acids. CDR1 ENHRY and CDR2 SYGVKD come from the germline V gene. Trimming stripped 3 bases from V and 8 bases from J, with 17 bases between. CDR3 nucleotide sequence: TGTGCCATCAGTGACCCCAGGAGGAACCCCAAGCAGTACTTC. It is translated as CAISDPRRNPKQYF.

The chain uses TRBV7-9 and TRBJ1-3; D possibly corresponds to TRBD1 (5 bases). Trimming removed 5 bases at V and 0 bases at J, with 17 bases between. Germline V gene lookup returns CDR1 SEHNR and CDR2 FQNEAQ (reference sequence). This CDR3 spans 17 amino acids. The CDR3 is CASSGGPGVLSGNTIYF. The CDR3 DNA reads as TGTGCCAGCAGCGGTGGCCCGGGGGTGCTCTCTGGAAACACCATATATTTT.

The chain combines TRBV21-1 with TRBJ2-7; the table's D call TRBD1 went unverified against the DNA. TRBV21-1 constitutes a pseudogene. The CDR3 has 16 amino acids. The CDR3 loop reads CASSTKTGTGSYEQYF. The CDR3 coding sequence is TGTGCCAGCAGCACCAAAACCGGGACAGGGTCCTACGAGCAGTACTTC.

The V gene is TRBV3-1 (or the pseudogene TRBV3-2), the J gene TRBJ2-2; D not resolved. Per the germline V gene, CDR1 is LGHDT and CDR2 is YNNKEL (reference sequence). Trimming cost V 3 bases and J 1 base, with 6 bases left between them. The CDR3 extends over 14 amino acids. CDR3 DNA sequence: TGTGCCAGCAGCCAGTCCATGAACACCGGGGAGCTGTTTTTT. As protein: CASSQSMNTGELFF.

This clone appeared once. The rearrangement joins TRBV11-3 to TRBJ2-1; a weak D match, TRBD2 (6 bases). Trimming left V 4 bases short and J 12 bases short, with 28 bases between. CDR3 length: 17 amino acids. Per the germline V gene, CDR1 is SGHNT and CDR2 is YENEEA. The CDR3 DNA follows: TGTGCCAGCAGCTCGATAAGATGGGTAGCGGAGACCCCCGTGCAGTTCTTC. It is translated as CASSSIRWVAETPVQFF.

The chain recombines TRBV5-4 with TRBJ2-7; 10 bases agree with TRBD1. The V gene end was trimmed by 2 bases and the J gene end by 4 bases; junction bases not matched to a gene: 6. Germline V gives CDR1 SGHNT, CDR2 YYREEE (reference sequence). This CDR3 comprises 15 residues. The CDR3 spells CASSFTGTGAYEQYF. CDR3 sequence (DNA): TGTGCCAGCAGCTTCACCGGGACAGGGGCTTACGAGCAGTACTTC.